This T cell receptor (beta chain) was sequenced during a study of patients and donors after allogeneic stem cell transplantation. The CDR3 covers 13 residues. The germline gives CDR1 MNHEY, CDR2 SVGAGI. Trimming took off 6 bases at V and 5 bases at J, with 10 bases between the two ends. Using its own MiXCR run on the RT-PCR reads, TCRdb lists one record per CDR3 protein. Here the sample spans about 150,000 distinct CDR3 sequences, 37% being singletons. The TCR sequence derives from a human donor who was either an allogeneic HSCT recipient or a stem cell or donor lymphocyte infusion donor (not recorded which). It is not recorded whose cells these are; they may come from a transplant donor. The source material was blood, either unsorted or a sorted T cell fraction (not recorded which). The chain recombines TRBV6-5 with TRBJ1-4, with unresolved D. CDR3 amino acids: CASSPGFNEKLFF. The CDR3 region has the DNA TGTGCCAGCAGCCCGGGGTTCAATGAAAAACTGTTTTTT.